Presented here are 16 T cell receptor beta chains from one specimen sequenced in a study of CD8 T cells in Susac syndrome (dated by TCRdb to the late 2010s). Library generation was performed with the immunoSEQ multiplex PCR assay. RNA was extracted using the RNeasy kit, and about 0.45 to 1 ug of the RNA was reverse transcribed with random hexamers. In TCRdb, the public reads were trimmed at Q25 with fastp and aligned with MiXCR, with productive beta chains retained. CDR3 protein sequences are deduplicated, and each keeps its most common genes and DNA. This sample lists under 550,000 distinct CDR3 sequences; around 83% were detected once. About 0.12% of the sample lies in the top ten. The material sequenced was CD8+ T cells from PBMCs. Receptor source: a human donor with multiple sclerosis.

The rearrangement uses TRBV6-5 and TRBJ2-2; no reliable D call. Germline CDR1 and CDR2: MNHEY and SVGAGI. The CDR3 spans 15 residues. V lost 0 bases, J lost 0 bases, and 5 bases lay in between. CDR3 coding DNA: TGTGCCAGCAGTTACTCCACATCGAACACCGGGGAGCTGTTTTTT. Translation: CASSYSTSNTGELFF.

CDR3 loop: CASSKTESYEQYF. The CDR3 DNA reads TGTGCCAGCAGCAAGACGGAATCCTACGAGCAGTACTTC. The rearrangement joins TRBV3-1 to TRBJ2-7; D is unresolved. In germline, CDR1 is LGHDT, CDR2 YNNKEL (reference sequence). CDR3 length: 13 residues. V was cut by 5 bases and J by 1 base, with 9 bases left in between.

The rearrangement links TRBV6-5 to TRBJ1-2; no clear D gene. The V gene lost 2 bases and the J gene lost 4 bases, with 8 bases spanning the gap. There are 13 residues in the CDR3. Per germline, CDR1 MNHEY and CDR2 SVGAGI. The CDR3 reads CASSYGGTYGYTF. CDR3 DNA: TGTGCCAGCAGTTACGGCGGAACCTATGGCTACACCTTC.

The chain couples TRBV6-5 to TRBJ2-7, with D maybe TRBD1 (7 bases). Germline CDR1 is MNHEY and CDR2 is SVGAGI. V lost 4 bases and J lost 7, with 23 bases in between. The CDR3 runs 16 residues. The CDR3 here is CASSSSGWGRGEEQYF. CDR3 nucleotide sequence: TGTGCCAGCAGTTCCTCCGGATGGGGCAGGGGGGAAGAGCAGTACTTC.

This chain joins TRBV5-6 and TRBJ2-7, with TRBD1 as a possible D gene (6 bases). CDR1 is SGHDT and CDR2 is YYEEEE in the germline V gene. Trimming left V 0 bases short and J 3 bases short, with 19 bases between. CDR3 length: 17 amino acids. As DNA, the CDR3 is TGTGCCAGCAGCTTGGCGCCGGGACACCGATTCTTCTACGAGCAGTACTTC. This codes for CASSLAPGHRFFYEQYF. The entire variable domain, with the rest obtained from reference TRBV5-6 and TRBJ2-7, is as follows: DAGVTQSPTHLIKTRGQQVTLRCSPKSGHDTVSWYQQALGQGPQFIFQYYEEEERQRGNFPDRFSGHQFPNYSSELNVNALLLGDSALYLCASSLAPGHRFFYEQYFGPGTRLTVT.

As DNA, the CDR3 is TGTGCCAGCAGTGAACGTCTCGACCGGGAAGGGGACACTGAAGCTTTCTTT. It codes for CASSERLDREGDTEAFF. The V and J genes are TRBV2 and TRBJ1-1, with D tentatively TRBD1 (5 bases). The CDR3 extends over 17 amino acids. The V end was cut by 2 bases, the J end by 3 bases, with 19 bases between. CDR1 is SNHLY and CDR2 is FYNNEI in the germline V gene.

The sample holds a few counts of this clonotype. V and J are TRBV6-1 and TRBJ2-2, with D uncertain. The germline V gene has CDR1 MNHNS and CDR2 SASEGT. V gave up 6 bases and J gave up 3 bases, with 17 bases separating them. The CDR3 has 16 residues. The CDR3 is CASRAGWVVDTGELFF. In nucleotides, the CDR3 is TGTGCCAGCAGAGCTGGTTGGGTGGTGGACACCGGGGAGCTGTTTTTT.

The chain employs TRBV7-9 and TRBJ1-4, with D maybe TRBD1 (5 bases). The CDR3 consists of 15 residues. V was cut by 5 bases and J by 6 bases, with 16 bases left in between. Germline values: CDR1 SEHNR, CDR2 FQNEAQ (reference sequence). The CDR3 sequence: CASSTSGTLHEKLFF. CDR3 sequence (DNA): TGTGCCAGCAGCACCTCCGGGACTCTTCATGAAAAACTGTTTTTT.

This clonotype appeared a single time. The gene calls are TRBV27 and TRBJ2-1; D unclear. CDR1 and CDR2 from the germline V gene are MNHEY and SMNVEV (reference sequence). This CDR3 is 14 amino acids long. V was clipped by 7 bases and J by 4 bases, with 14 bases between them. CDR3 sequence (DNA): TGTGCCAGCACTCCCTTTGGACCTTACAATGAGCAGTTCTTC. Its translation: CASTPFGPYNEQFF.

This chain connects TRBV19 to TRBJ2-7; 8 nucleotides align to TRBD2. CDR1 and CDR2 (germline): LNHDA, SQIVND (reference sequence). J was trimmed by 2 bases and V by 5 bases; bases with no gene match: 2. CDR3 length: 13 amino acids. The CDR3: CASSWGLAYEQYF. The DNA for the CDR3 is TGTGCCAGTAGTTGGGGACTAGCCTACGAGCAGTACTTC.

V is TRBV20-1 and J is TRBJ2-7, with TRBD2 matching over 7 bases. There are 13 residues in the CDR3. Per germline, CDR1 DFQATT and CDR2 SNEGSKA (reference sequence). V was pared by 3 bases and J by 4 bases, with 6 bases of the junction left unmatched. The CDR3 nucleotides read TGCAGTGCTAGCGCCGGGAGGTTTTACGAGCAGTACTTC. Its translation: CSASAGRFYEQYF.

This sequence joins TRBV4-1 and TRBJ2-2; the match to TRBD2 covers 7 bases. This CDR3 is built from 17 residues. From germline, CDR1 is MGHRA and CDR2 YSYEKL. Trimming took 1 base from V and 3 from J; bases not matched to a gene: 8. The CDR3 protein is CASSQGASGFDTGELFF. The CDR3 DNA reads as TGCGCCAGCAGCCAAGGGGCTAGCGGTTTCGACACCGGGGAGCTGTTTTTT.

The CDR3 coding sequence is TGCGCCAGTTCCGACAGGTTCAACGAGCAGTACTTC. It is translated as CASSDRFNEQYF. The chain joins TRBV5-1 to TRBJ2-7, with D possibly matching TRBD1 (6 bases). CDR3 size: 12 residues. Trimming stripped 8 bases from V and 5 bases from J, with 14 bases between. CDR1 and CDR2 from the germline V gene are SGHRS and YFSETQ.

The chain joins TRBV19 to TRBJ1-2, with TRBD1 as a possible D gene (5 bases). The CDR3 length is 12 residues. Trimming shortened V by 6 bases and J by 0 bases, and 5 bases separated the two germline ends. Germline V gene sequence: CDR1 LNHDA, CDR2 SQIVND (reference sequence). This CDR3 is CASRQANYGYTF. CDR3 in DNA: TGTGCCAGTAGACAGGCTAACTATGGCTACACCTTC.

This clonotype was detected only a few times. This rearrangement joins TRBV4-2 to TRBJ2-7; 7 bases agree with TRBD1. Germline values: CDR1 LGHNA, CDR2 YNFKEQ. V was pared by 6 bases and J by 3 bases, with 8 bases of the junction left unmatched. This CDR3 comprises 14 residues. The CDR3 is CASRPGTENYEQYF. CDR3 bases: TGTGCCAGCAGACCCGGGACAGAGAACTACGAGCAGTACTTC.

The genes are TRBV5-1 and TRBJ2-1; D possibly matches TRBD1 or TRBD2 (5 bases each). The CDR3 extends over 12 amino acids. V lost 4 bases to trimming and J lost 10 bases, with 12 bases between them. Germline values: CDR1 SGHRS, CDR2 YFSETQ. The CDR3 region is CASSALGGEQFF. The CDR3 nucleotides read TGCGCCAGCAGCGCCCTTGGGGGAGAGCAGTTCTTC. Filled out from reference TRBV5-1 and TRBJ2-1, the complete variable domain reads KAGVTQTPRYLIKTRGQQVTLSCSPISGHRSVSWYQQTPGQGLQFLFEYFSETQRNKGNFPGRFSGRQFSNSRSEMNVSTLELGDSALYLCASSALGGEQFFGPGTRLTVL.